The source of this T cell receptor (beta chain) is a study of identical twins' blood T cells. TCRdb re-derived calls from the 5' RACE reads in MiXCR, one entry per CDR3 protein. The sample shows 350,000 to 400,000 distinct CDR3 sequences, over 25% of them seen only once. The CDR3 has 11 residues. The V end lost 4 bases, the J end lost 6 bases, and 6 bases lay between the germline ends. Germline V lookup: CDR1 KGHSY, CDR2 FQNENV. This receptor was identified in a woman aged 18-50 years in good health. This chain joins TRBV16 and TRBJ1-2; D is unclear. The specimen sequenced was PBMCs. The CDR3 bases are TGTGCCAGCAGCCCCCAGGATGGCTACACCTTC. It codes for CASSPQDGYTF.